The rows below give T cell receptor beta chains drawn from one sample of a study of blood T cell repertoires in COVID-19. TCRdb keeps only in-frame clones here, not all; method: immunoSEQ multiplex PCR. The table shows around 250,000 clones, with 91% occurring only once. The material sequenced was PBMCs or T cells enriched from blood (not recorded which). Receptor source: a human donor in a cohort exposed to, infected with or recovered from COVID-19 (not recorded which). The donor label of this sample is uncertain. The CDR3 runs from the conserved cysteine through the conserved F or W. The D gene is left open where the match is weak. A row's size may be missing; if present it is once, few, many or a size class.

d_call	clone_size	j_call	v_call	cdr3_nt	cdr3_aa
TRBD1	once	TRBJ1-2	TRBV4-3	TGCGCCAGCAGCCAGGAAAGGGACAGCTATGGCTACACCTTC	CASSQERDSYGYTF
TRBD1	.	TRBJ2-2	TRBV19	TGTGCCAGTAGTAGGGGAGAAACAGGGGGCTGGAGCGGGGAGCTGTTTTTT	CASSRGETGGWSGELFF
TRBD2	.	TRBJ2-3	TRBV9	TGTGCCAGCAGCGTAGGGGATAGCGGGGGTTCTGGCAGCACAGATACGCAGTATTTT	CASSVGDSGGSGSTDTQYF
.	.	TRBJ1-2	TRBV7-9	TGTGCCAGCAGCTTAGCTTCCCTGGCAGTTGCCTATGGCTACACCTTC	CASSLASLAVAYGYTF
.	.	TRBJ2-7	TRBV11-2	TGTGCCAGCAGCTTATTAGGAGGGTTGTCCTACGAGCAGTACTTC	CASSLLGGLSYEQYF
TRBD2	.	TRBJ2-7	TRBV14	TGTGCCAGCAGCATTAGCGGGGGGGCCGGAGAGCAGTACTTC	CASSISGGAGEQYF
.	.	TRBJ1-2	TRBV5-8	TGTGCCAGCAGCCCAACGACGGTGAACTATGGCCACACCTTC	CASSPTTVNYGHTF
.	few	TRBJ2-3	TRBV15	TGTGCCACCAGCACTAGTACGGCAGATACGCAGTATTTT	CATSTSTADTQYF
TRBD2	once	TRBJ2-5	TRBV3-1/TRBV3-2	TGTGCCAGCAGACCCCGGGGTAGCGGGGGTGAGACCCAGTACTTC	CASRPRGSGGETQYF
TRBD2	.	TRBJ2-7	TRBV11-2	TGTGCCAGCAGCTCCATAGCGGGGGCTACCTACGAGCAGTACTTC	CASSSIAGATYEQYF
TRBD1	.	TRBJ2-2	TRBV4-1	TGCGCCAGCAGCCAGGGGACAGGGGGGGTAGGCGGGGAGCTGTTTTTT	CASSQGTGGVGGELFF